The following is a TCR beta chain sequence with its context. This sample is drawn from a study of blood T cell repertoires in COVID-19. Overall study context: Whether acute or convalescent, the COVID-19 samples came from the United States, Italy and Spain. In each case, the material was cDNA or gDNA derived from T cells, B-cell-depleted T cells, or PBMCs.

Assay used: immunoSEQ multiplex PCR; TCRdb lists only in-frame clones, some missing. The sample yields roughly 200,000 clones, around 84% seen once. Trimming shortened V by 7 bases and J by 6 bases, and 15 bases separated the two germline ends. This CDR3 is built from 12 residues. Germline CDR1 reads GTSNPN; CDR2 reads SVGIG (reference sequence). Sequences were obtained from peripheral blood. The genes are TRBV30 and TRBJ1-1, with unresolved D. This clonotype was obtained from a man aged 40-50 years with active or convalescent COVID-19. The CDR3 DNA reads TGTGCCTCCCACGGGTCCTCTGCTGAAGCTTTCTTT. Amino acid sequence: CASHGSSAEAFF.